These T cell receptor beta chains were read from a single sample in a study of shared clonotypes between healthy human individuals. Sequencing was performed with immunoSEQ multiplex PCR; in TCRdb, only in-frame clones are kept and a portion is missing. The sample carries 2,500,000 or so clones, over 85% recorded once. What was sequenced was naive CD4+ T cells sorted from blood. All receptors come from a man aged 18-30 years in good health. Both conserved end residues are part of each CDR3. The D gene is left open where the match is weak. Only some rows state a clone size, as once, few, many or a class for expanded clones.

v_call,clone_size,d_call,j_call,cdr3_nt,cdr3_aa
TRBV6-1,-,-,TRBJ2-3,TGTGCCAGCAGTGAAACACAGGCTTGGAGGACAGATACGCAGTATTTT,CASSETQAWRTDTQYF
TRBV5-1,-,-,TRBJ1-3,TGCGCCAGCAGCTTGTCTCAGGGGCCCGGAAACACCATATATTTT,CASSLSQGPGNTIYF
TRBV6-1,-,-,TRBJ1-6,TGTGCCACCTGCGTTGAGGGGTCCGATTCACCCCTCCACTTT,CATCVEGSDSPLHF
TRBV18,-,TRBD1,TRBJ1-5,TGTGCCAGCTCACTGACAGGGGGTTATAGCAATCAGCCCCAGCATTTT,CASSLTGGYSNQPQHF
TRBV6-5,once,TRBD1,TRBJ2-5,TGTGCCAGCACCAGGGGGCTACAAGAGACCCAGTACTTC,CASTRGLQETQYF
TRBV4-2,once,TRBD2,TRBJ2-1,TGTGCCAGCAGCCTTAACCTAGCGGGGGGAGGATACAATGAGCAGTTCTTC,CASSLNLAGGGYNEQFF
TRBV5-4,-,TRBD1,TRBJ2-3,TGTGCCAGCACCTCAGACAGGGGGTTTGCAGATACGCAGTATTTT,CASTSDRGFADTQYF
TRBV2,once,TRBD2,TRBJ2-2,TGTGCCAGCCGGGGGACTAGCGGGAGTATCGCCGGGGAGCTGTTTTTT,CASRGTSGSIAGELFF
TRBV6-4,-,-,TRBJ2-4,TGTGCCAGCAGTGACAAGGGGGTCGGCAAAAACATTCAGTACTTC,CASSDKGVGKNIQYF
TRBV5-1,-,-,TRBJ1-2,TGCGCCAGCAGCTTGGAGGGGAATCCCCTTCTGGCTTATGGCTACACCTTC,CASSLEGNPLLAYGYTF
TRBV4-1,-,TRBD2,TRBJ2-1,TGCGCCAGCAGCCAACAGAAGGGACTAGCGGAAGACAATGAGCAGTTCTTC,CASSQQKGLAEDNEQFF
TRBV25-1,-,-,TRBJ1-6,TGTGCCAGCAGTGGCGGGGTCCTTAATTCACCCCTCCACTTT,CASSGGVLNSPLHF
TRBV4-1,once,TRBD1,TRBJ1-6,TGCGCCAGCAGCCGGAACCCCGTTCTAACAGGGGGTTCACCCCTCCACTTT,CASSRNPVLTGGSPLHF
TRBV30,-,-,TRBJ2-7,TGTGCCTGGAGTGGGGGTTCCAACGAGCAGTACTTC,CAWSGGSNEQYF
TRBV5-1,-,TRBD1,TRBJ2-3,TGCGCCAGCAGCTTGCGGGACAGGGGAAGGGGCACAGATACGCAGTATTTT,CASSLRDRGRGTDTQYF
TRBV7-9,-,-,TRBJ2-7,TGTGCCAGCAGCCCTTGGGTCCTAGCCTCCTACGAGCAGTACTTC,CASSPWVLASYEQYF
TRBV10-3,-,-,TRBJ2-1,TGTGCCATCAGTGAGTCACTACCCGGGGCAGGGATGAACGAGCAGTTCTTC,CAISESLPGAGMNEQFF
TRBV19,-,-,TRBJ1-2,TGTGCCAGTAGTCCTCAGGGCCGCTACTATGGCTACACCTTC,CASSPQGRYYGYTF
TRBV25-1,-,-,TRBJ2-7,TGTGCCAGCAGTGAATTTAGGGCTGCCTCCTACGAGCAGTACTTC,CASSEFRAASYEQYF
TRBV27,once,TRBD2,TRBJ2-1,TGTGCCAGCAGTAAACTAGCGGGGGGTTACAATGAGCAGTTCTTC,CASSKLAGGYNEQFF
TRBV4-1,-,TRBD2,TRBJ2-5,TGCGCCAGCAGCCAAGATCGCGCGGGGGGTCTCCAAGAGACCCAGTACTTC,CASSQDRAGGLQETQYF
TRBV5-3,-,-,TRBJ2-7,TGTGCCAGAACCGGACAGAGGTACGAGCAGTACTTC,CARTGQRYEQYF
TRBV4-1,-,-,TRBJ2-5,TGCGCCAGCAGCCAAGATTCAGGGATTGGAGAGACCCAGTACTTC,CASSQDSGIGETQYF
TRBV7-2,-,TRBD1,TRBJ1-1,TGTGCCAGCAGCTCGGGGGACAGCTCATACCTGAACACTGAAGCTTTCTTT,CASSSGDSSYLNTEAFF
TRBV19,-,-,TRBJ2-7,TGTGCCAGTAGTTCGCCGGGACCGCCCTACGAGCAGTACTTC,CASSSPGPPYEQYF
TRBV28,-,-,TRBJ2-1,TGTGCCAGCAGTTTAAGCCTAGTAGGCAATGAGCAGTTCTTC,CASSLSLVGNEQFF
TRBV5-1,-,-,TRBJ2-5,TGCGCCAGCAACTTTGACGGAAAAGAGACCCAGTACTTC,CASNFDGKETQYF
TRBV6-5,-,TRBD1,TRBJ1-2,TGTGCCAGCAGTTCCGGGACAGTTTCCCCCTTTGGCTACACCTTC,CASSSGTVSPFGYTF
TRBV28,-,TRBD2,TRBJ2-3,TGTGCCAGCAGTCCTTATGAGGGGCGGGGGGGCACAGATACGCAGTATTTT,CASSPYEGRGGTDTQYF
TRBV30,-,TRBD2,TRBJ2-1,TGTGCCTGGTCCACCCGGGGGACTACCTCCTACAATGAGCAGTTCTTC,CAWSTRGTTSYNEQFF
TRBV6-5,-,TRBD1,TRBJ2-1,TGTGCCAGCAGTCGACAGGGGAATGAGCAGTTCTTC,CASSRQGNEQFF
TRBV19,-,-,TRBJ2-2,TGTGCCAGCCGGGACGGCTTGAACACCGGGGAGCTGTTTTTT,CASRDGLNTGELFF
TRBV29-1,-,-,TRBJ2-7,TGCAGCGTCCTAAGCGGAGGCCCCTCCTACGAGCAGTACTTC,CSVLSGGPSYEQYF
TRBV10-1,-,-,TRBJ1-1,TGCGCCACCAAACAGGGAATGAACACTGAAGCTTTCTTT,CATKQGMNTEAFF
TRBV4-1,-,TRBD1,TRBJ1-1,TGCGCCAGCAGCTACCGGGACAGGAGAATCTCGAACACTGAAGCTTTCTTT,CASSYRDRRISNTEAFF
TRBV7-9,-,-,TRBJ2-7,TGTGCCAGCAGCTTAAACAGGGTGGTAATTGGGGAGCAGTACTTC,CASSLNRVVIGEQYF
TRBV7-8,-,TRBD1,TRBJ2-7,TGTGCCAGCAGCTCGGACAGGGGCTACGAGCAGTACTTC,CASSSDRGYEQYF
TRBV6-1,-,-,TRBJ2-3,TGTGCCAGGATTGGGGGCACAGATACGCAGTATTTT,CARIGGTDTQYF
TRBV28,-,-,TRBJ2-5,TGTGCCAGCAGTTTTTTTATGTCTGCACTTCTGCCCCAGTACTTC,CASSFFMSALLPQYF
TRBV6-5,-,-,TRBJ2-1,TGTGCCAGCAGTTACTCCGCGTGGGACTCCTACAATGAGCAGTTCTTC,CASSYSAWDSYNEQFF